This T cell receptor beta chain was documented in a study of blood T cell repertoires in COVID-19. This CDR3 is built from 17 residues. V trimming: 1 base; J trimming: 1 base; junction bases outside the gene matches: 8. Germline CDR1 and CDR2: SGHNT and YENEEA. The method was immunoSEQ multiplex PCR; TCRdb's version includes in-frame clones alone and lacks a portion of them. The profile shows approximately 300,000 clones, over 90% of them singletons. The rearrangement uses TRBV11-3 and TRBJ2-5; 8 bases agree with TRBD1. The sequencing sample was made of PBMCs or T cells enriched from blood (not recorded which). This clonotype originated in a woman aged 30 to 39 who had been exposed to COVID-19. This chain's CDR3 is CASSLVVAGTGQETQYF. For the CDR3, the DNA is TGTGCCAGCAGCTTAGTTGTAGCAGGGACAGGCCAAGAGACCCAGTACTTC.